The clone carrying this T cell receptor beta chain occurred a few times. Germline CDR1 is SGHNT and CDR2 is YENEEA. There are 18 residues in the CDR3. The V end was cut by 1 base, the J end by 3 bases, with 19 bases between. Under the authors' procedure: From reference gene primer amplification, estimates of nucleated cell counts were derived. Profiling relied on immunoSEQ multiplex PCR, and the TCRdb table lists in-frame clones only, not all of them. The V and J calls and the clone size are those of that table, but D and trimming were determined from the DNA. The table lists approximately 110,000 clones, approximately 90% of them singletons. The data were taken from a study of blood T cell repertoires in COVID-19. Background on the study: Acute and convalescent COVID-19 samples came from the United States, Italy and Spain. PBMCs, B-cell-depleted T cells, or T cells provided the cDNA or gDNA that made up the material.

Sequenced input: peripheral blood. This TCR derives from a woman aged 45-65 years with acute or convalescent COVID-19. V and J are TRBV11-3 and TRBJ1-5; no clear D. Here the CDR3 reads CASSLAPGGSRANQPQHF. The CDR3 bases are TGTGCCAGCAGCTTAGCCCCCGGAGGGTCCCGTGCCAATCAGCCCCAGCATTTT.